These T cell receptor beta chains were read from a single sample in a study of T-cell reconstitution after alpha-beta-depleted transplantation in children. One entry per CDR3 protein, called by TCRdb with MiXCR from the PCR reads. The sample lists about 600,000 distinct CDR3 sequences; under 15% were seen once. The sample consisted of PBMCs, mostly from graft donor cells, taken 360 days after TCRalphabeta/CD19-depleted stem cell transplant. The receptors were sampled from a male patient aged 10 to 17 who had a stem cell transplant for acute myeloid leukemia, so the T cells may come from the graft donor. Both conserved end residues are part of each CDR3. A D gene is named only where the DNA matches it firmly. Clone size is shown for a subset of rows, as once, few, many or a class of expanded clone.

j_gene: TRBJ2-3
d_gene: TRBD1
v_gene: TRBV7-2
len: 13
abundance: few
CDR3nt: TGTGCCAGCAGCGTTCAGGGGGCAGATACGCAGTATTTT
CDR3aa: CASSVQGADTQYF

j_gene: TRBJ1-5
d_gene: .
v_gene: TRBV12-3/TRBV12-4
len: 14
abundance: few
CDR3nt: TGTGCCAGCAGTTACGGGGGGAGCAATCAGCCCCAGCATTTT
CDR3aa: CASSYGGSNQPQHF

j_gene: TRBJ2-7
d_gene: .
v_gene: TRBV11-2
len: 14
abundance: .
CDR3nt: TGTGCCAGCAGCTTAGGCAGGAAGAGGTCCGAGCAGTACTTC
CDR3aa: CASSLGRKRSEQYF

j_gene: TRBJ2-7
d_gene: TRBD2
v_gene: TRBV29-1
len: 14
abundance: .
CDR3nt: TGCAGCGTTGAAGATCGGGCGGGAGGACCCGAGCAGTACTTC
CDR3aa: CSVEDRAGGPEQYF

j_gene: TRBJ2-5
d_gene: .
v_gene: TRBV10-3
len: 13
abundance: few
CDR3nt: TGTGCCATCAGTGAGGGCACTCAAGAGACCCAGTACTTC
CDR3aa: CAISEGTQETQYF

j_gene: TRBJ2-5
d_gene: .
v_gene: TRBV20-1
len: 13
abundance: few
CDR3nt: TGCAGTGCTAGAGATCTAGCGCAGGAGACCCAGTACTTC
CDR3aa: CSARDLAQETQYF

j_gene: TRBJ2-1
d_gene: .
v_gene: TRBV12-3/TRBV12-4
len: 15
abundance: many
CDR3nt: TGTGCCAGCAGTTTCGAGGCTAGTTCCTACAATGAGCAGTTCTTC
CDR3aa: CASSFEASSYNEQFF

j_gene: TRBJ2-7
d_gene: .
v_gene: TRBV20-1
len: 14
abundance: .
CDR3nt: TGCAGTGTTAGAGGGGGGCTTCTTATCCACGAGCAGTACTTC
CDR3aa: CSVRGGLLIHEQYF

j_gene: TRBJ2-5
d_gene: TRBD2
v_gene: TRBV5-5
len: 14
abundance: few
CDR3nt: TGTGCCAGCAGCCCCGGGACTAGCGAAGAGACCCAGTACTTC
CDR3aa: CASSPGTSEETQYF

j_gene: TRBJ2-7
d_gene: TRBD2
v_gene: TRBV11-2
len: 17
abundance: .
CDR3nt: TGTGCCAGCAGCTTAGGAATATCGGGACTAGCGGCGTACGAGCAGTACTTC
CDR3aa: CASSLGISGLAAYEQYF

j_gene: TRBJ2-1
d_gene: TRBD1
v_gene: TRBV27
len: 12
abundance: .
CDR3nt: TGTGCCAGCAGTTTGAACAGGGGCCGGGAGTTCTTC
CDR3aa: CASSLNRGREFF

j_gene: TRBJ2-3
d_gene: TRBD2
v_gene: TRBV12-3/TRBV12-4
len: 20
abundance: few
CDR3nt: TGTGCCAGCAGTTTTGGTGGTTGGCTAGCGGGAGGGATTAGCACAGATACGCAGTATTTT
CDR3aa: CASSFGGWLAGGISTDTQYF

j_gene: TRBJ2-3
d_gene: .
v_gene: TRBV7-2
len: 16
abundance: .
CDR3nt: TGTGCCAGCAGCCCGAGAGATAACGGGGACTTAGATACGCAGTATTTT
CDR3aa: CASSPRDNGDLDTQYF

j_gene: TRBJ1-4
d_gene: TRBD1
v_gene: TRBV7-8
len: 16
abundance: few
CDR3nt: TGTGCCAGCAGCTTTGACAGGGGGGGGGATAATGAAAAACTGTTTTTT
CDR3aa: CASSFDRGGDNEKLFF

j_gene: TRBJ2-7
d_gene: .
v_gene: TRBV15
len: 15
abundance: .
CDR3nt: TGTGCCACCAGCACCCAGTCGGGGCCTTCCTACGAGCAGTACTTC
CDR3aa: CATSTQSGPSYEQYF

j_gene: TRBJ2-7
d_gene: .
v_gene: TRBV20-1
len: 15
abundance: many
CDR3nt: TGCAGTGCTAGAGATCCCGGAGGGATCTTATACGAGCAGTACTTC
CDR3aa: CSARDPGGILYEQYF

j_gene: TRBJ2-1
d_gene: TRBD2
v_gene: TRBV12-3/TRBV12-4
len: 13
abundance: .
CDR3nt: TGTGCCAGCACCCGACTAGCGGGCAATGAGCAGTTCTTC
CDR3aa: CASTRLAGNEQFF

j_gene: TRBJ1-2
d_gene: .
v_gene: TRBV7-2
len: 13
abundance: many
CDR3nt: TGTGCCAGCAGCCAACAGGGTGGGGATGGCTACACCTTC
CDR3aa: CASSQQGGDGYTF

j_gene: TRBJ1-5
d_gene: .
v_gene: TRBV7-9
len: 15
abundance: .
CDR3nt: TGTGCCAGCAGCTCCGCGGGGGGGCGAGATCAGCCCCAGCATTTT
CDR3aa: CASSSAGGRDQPQHF

j_gene: TRBJ2-1
d_gene: TRBD2
v_gene: TRBV4-3
len: 16
abundance: .
CDR3nt: TGCGCCAGCAGCCAAGGACTAGCGGGATCCTACAATGAGCAGTTCTTC
CDR3aa: CASSQGLAGSYNEQFF

j_gene: TRBJ2-7
d_gene: .
v_gene: TRBV3-1
len: 14
abundance: many
CDR3nt: TGTGCCAGCAGCCAAGGGGGCTCAACCTACGAGCAGTACTTC
CDR3aa: CASSQGGSTYEQYF

j_gene: TRBJ2-7
d_gene: .
v_gene: TRBV6-2/TRBV6-3
len: 12
abundance: many
CDR3nt: TGTGCCAGCAGTTCCCAGCGTCCGGGGCAGTACTTC
CDR3aa: CASSSQRPGQYF